Only one count was recorded for the clone carrying this TCR beta chain. Antigen: not known. This may arise from a read error, as a much more abundant clone is one base away. The conserved final phenylalanine or tryptophan is absent from the CDR3, which likely points to a read error. The entry originates in a study of type 1 regulatory T cells. Study-level background: An in vitro protocol generated T-allo10, a Tr1-enriched, alloantigen-specific CD4 T cell product.

V dropped 0 bases and J dropped 3 bases, with 6 bases sitting between them. The CDR3 is made up of 12 amino acids. Germline CDR1 GTSNPN, CDR2 SVGIG (reference sequence). TCRdb re-called the reads with MiXCR, one entry per CDR3 protein. The data contain some 15,000 distinct CDR3 sequences, roughly 13% of them seen just once; the ten biggest clones take up about 16%. The sequenced sample consisted of cultured T cells, either the whole culture or a sorted T cell fraction (not recorded which). This rearrangement joins TRBV30 to TRBJ2-7, with D unclear. The TCR sequence derives from a human donor in good health. The CDR3 bases are TGTGCCTGGAGTGTAGATGGCTACGAGCAGTACATC. Its translation is CAWSVDGYEQYI.